This TCR beta chain was identified during a study of blood T cell repertoires in COVID-19. Turning to the study itself: Samples representing acute and convalescent COVID-19 were sourced from the United States, Italy and Spain.

How the authors handled the data: For nucleated cells, counts were estimated from reference gene primer amplification. Here immunoSEQ multiplex PCR was the method, and the copy in TCRdb shows in-frame clones only, minus some. V and J calls and clone size are as listed in that table; D and trimming were resolved from the DNA. The sample records tens of thousands of clones, about 87% being singletons. This CDR3 has 15 amino acids. The J segment lost 3 bases and the V segment lost 2 bases, leaving 3 bases of the junction unmatched. The source of this sequence is a human donor in a cohort sampled during active COVID-19. The sequenced material came from peripheral blood. The chain uses TRBV23-1 and TRBJ2-1; the match to TRBD1 covers 8 bases. TRBV23-1 is an ORF; its function is uncertain. The DNA of the CDR3 is TGCGCCAGCAGTCAACGGACAGGGAACTACAATGAGCAGTTCTTC. Translating gives CASSQRTGNYNEQFF.